One sample yielded the 15 T cell receptor beta chains listed below, sequenced in a study of PD-L1 blockade in urothelial cancer. TCRdb's table, derived via immunoSEQ multiplex PCR, lists solely in-frame clones and lacks some. This sample has around 100,000 clones, with around 85% found just once. The sample was PBMCs, taken around atezolizumab (anti-PD-L1) treatment. The receptor set was obtained from a man aged 50-60 years with urothelial cancer.

The rearrangement links TRBV7-2 to TRBJ2-6; weak D call: TRBD1 (6 bases). V dropped 2 bases and J dropped 2 bases, with 7 bases sitting between them. This CDR3 spans 15 amino acids. CDR1 is SGHTA and CDR2 is FQGNSA in the germline V gene. The DNA of the CDR3 is TGTGCCAGCAGCTTACACAGGGCTGGGGCCAACGTCCTGACTTTC. It encodes CASSLHRAGANVLTF. The whole variable domain, remainder taken from reference TRBV7-2 and TRBJ2-6, is GAGVSQSPSNKVTEKGKDVELRCDPISGHTALYWYRQSLGQGLEFLIYFQGNSAPDKSGLPSDRFSAERTGGSVSTLTIQRTQQEDSAVYLCASSLHRAGANVLTFGAGSRLTVL.

V is TRBV30 and J is TRBJ2-1, with D possibly matching TRBD1 (5 bases). The CDR3 consists of 18 residues. Germline assignment: CDR1 GTSNPN and CDR2 SVGIG (reference sequence). The V gene lost 2 bases and the J gene lost 2 bases, with 22 bases spanning the gap. This CDR3 is CAWSLDITPSKTYNEQFF. The CDR3 coding sequence is TGTGCCTGGAGTCTGGACATTACCCCCTCCAAAACCTACAATGAGCAGTTCTTC.

A few counts support this clone. The V and J genes are TRBV11-2 and TRBJ2-1, with TRBD2 matching 10 bases. The CDR3 length is 16 residues. V lost 5 bases to trimming and J lost 10 bases; unmatched junction nucleotides: 14. From germline, CDR1 is SGHAT and CDR2 FQNNGV. The CDR3 loop is CASSALTGLASAEQFF. The CDR3 DNA reads as TGTGCCAGCAGCGCCCTGACGGGACTAGCGTCCGCGGAGCAGTTCTTC.

The rearrangement joins TRBV6-6 to TRBJ1-5; maybe TRBD1 (6 bases). The CDR3 is 14 amino acids. V lost 6 bases and J 4 bases, leaving 13 bases between the germline ends. Per germline, CDR1 MNHNY and CDR2 SVGAGI (reference sequence). CDR3 sequence reads: CASSRYRENQPQHF. For the CDR3, the DNA is TGTGCCAGCAGCCGTTACAGGGAGAATCAGCCCCAGCATTTT.

The V call is TRBV4-1, the J call TRBJ2-2; 8 positions agree with TRBD2. J was trimmed by 4 bases and V by 4 bases; bases with no gene match: 5. The CDR3 runs 15 residues. From germline, CDR1 is MGHRA and CDR2 YSYEKL. CDR3 in DNA: TGCGCCAGCAGCCCTAGACTAGCGAGCACCGGGGAGCTGTTTTTT. Residues: CASSPRLASTGELFF.

The rearrangement uses TRBV29-1 and TRBJ2-7; TRBD2 aligns across 7 bases. Germline lookup yields CDR1 SQVTM and CDR2 ANQGSEA. The CDR3 runs to 12 residues. V shed 4 bases, J shed 1 base, and the junction held 1 base outside the gene matches. CDR3 bases: TGCAGCGTTGGGGGGGGGTCCTACGAGCAGTACTTC. Residues: CSVGGGSYEQYF.

The chain couples TRBV12-5 to TRBJ2-1, with TRBD2 matching 7 bases. Per the germline V gene, CDR1 is LGHNT and CDR2 is FRNRAP. The CDR3 is made up of 15 amino acids. Trimming took 3 bases from V and 9 from J; bases not matched to a gene: 11. The CDR3 reads CASGLSSGRSGEQFF. DNA for the CDR3: TGTGCTAGTGGTTTATCTAGCGGCCGATCCGGTGAGCAGTTCTTC.

V usage is TRBV28 and J usage is TRBJ2-7, with a possible D match to TRBD1 (8 bases). CDR1 MDHEN and CDR2 SYDVKM come from the germline V gene. There are 14 residues in the CDR3. V lost 6 bases and J lost 0, with 12 bases in between. In DNA form, the CDR3 reads TGTGCCAGCAGACAGGGGGGGAGCTCCTACGAGCAGTACTTC. This encodes CASRQGGSSYEQYF. The full variable domain, rest sourced from reference TRBV28 and TRBJ2-7, is DVKVTQSSRYLVKRTGEKVFLECVQDMDHENMFWYRQDPGLGLRLIYFSYDVKMKEKGDIPEGYSVSREKKERFSLILESASTNQTSMYLCASRQGGSSYEQYFGPGTRLTVT.

This chain joins TRBV5-5 and TRBJ2-7; D gene ambiguous. Trimming pared 7 bases from V and 3 bases from J, leaving 8 bases between. The CDR3 has 11 residues. Germline V gene lookup returns CDR1 SGHKS and CDR2 YYEKEE (reference sequence). CDR3: CASALSYEQYF. The CDR3 nucleotides are TGTGCCAGCGCCCTGAGCTACGAGCAGTACTTC.

This clone was counted once. V and J are TRBV5-6 and TRBJ1-3, with D maybe TRBD1 (5 bases). The germline CDR1 and CDR2 sequences are SGHDT and YYEEEE. Trimming removed 0 bases from V and 6 bases from J, with 22 bases in between. The CDR3 totals 18 residues. CDR3 sequence: CASSLAFGQGRLVNTIYF. In DNA, the CDR3 is TGTGCCAGCAGCTTGGCGTTTGGGCAGGGTCGACTAGTAAACACCATATATTTT.

This chain links TRBV18 with TRBJ1-3; D remains unclear. The ends were cut back, 3 bases at V and 3 bases at J, with 12 bases in the middle. Germline V CDR1 and CDR2: KGHSH, LQKENI. The CDR3 is 15 amino acids. The chain's CDR3 is CASSPLQADGNTIYF. The CDR3 region has the DNA TGTGCCAGCTCACCCCTTCAGGCAGATGGAAACACCATATATTTT.

The chain recombines TRBV28 with TRBJ2-7, with 8 nucleotides matching TRBD2. The junction had 12 bases not matched to a gene; V was cut back by 5 bases and J by 0 bases. Germline V lookup: CDR1 MDHEN, CDR2 SYDVKM. This CDR3 contains 17 residues. CDR3: CASSLHRLAPSSYEQYF. The CDR3 DNA reads as TGTGCCAGCAGTCTCCATCGACTAGCGCCATCCTCCTACGAGCAGTACTTC.

The CDR3 loop reads CAISPSPREAFF. CDR3 nucleotide sequence: TGTGCCATCAGCCCTAGCCCCCGTGAAGCTTTCTTT. The gene calls are TRBV10-3 and TRBJ1-1; D gene ambiguous. Germline V gene lookup returns CDR1 ENHRY and CDR2 SYGVKD. Between the trimmed V and J ends, which lost 6 bases and 7 bases, there was a span of 12 bases. This CDR3 has 12 residues.

J is TRBJ2-1 and V is TRBV19; D is perhaps TRBD2 (6 bases). This CDR3 contains 16 residues. V was pared by 2 bases and J by 5 bases, with 16 bases between. Germline lookup yields CDR1 LNHDA and CDR2 SQIVND (reference sequence). CDR3 loop: CASSIRSGRKDNEQFF. The DNA of the CDR3 is TGTGCCAGTAGTATAAGGTCCGGGAGAAAAGACAATGAGCAGTTCTTC.

The V call is TRBV7-8, the J call TRBJ2-1; D might be TRBD2 (5 bases). Trimming cost V 0 bases and J 2 bases, with 5 bases left between them. CDR3 length: 14 residues. The germline gives CDR1 SGHVS, CDR2 FQNEAQ. CDR3: CASSLAGAYNEQFF. In DNA, the CDR3 is TGTGCCAGCAGCTTAGCGGGAGCCTACAATGAGCAGTTCTTC.